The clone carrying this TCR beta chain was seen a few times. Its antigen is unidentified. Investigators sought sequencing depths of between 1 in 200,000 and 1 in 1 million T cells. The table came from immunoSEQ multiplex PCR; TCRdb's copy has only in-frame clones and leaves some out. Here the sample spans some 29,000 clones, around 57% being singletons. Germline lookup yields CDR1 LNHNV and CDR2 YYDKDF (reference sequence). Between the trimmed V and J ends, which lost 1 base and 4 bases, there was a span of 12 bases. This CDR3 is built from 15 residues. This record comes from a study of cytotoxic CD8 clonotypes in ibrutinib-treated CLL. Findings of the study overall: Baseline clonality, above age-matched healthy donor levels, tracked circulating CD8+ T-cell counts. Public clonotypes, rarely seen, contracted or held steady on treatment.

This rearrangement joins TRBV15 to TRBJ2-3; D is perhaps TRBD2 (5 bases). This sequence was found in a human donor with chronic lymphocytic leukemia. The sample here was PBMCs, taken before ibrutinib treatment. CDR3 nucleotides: TGTGCCACCAGCAGAGCTCGGGGAGAAGCAGATACGCAGTATTTT. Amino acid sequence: CATSRARGEADTQYF.